A single sample is the source of the 17 T cell receptor beta chains below, sequenced in a study of T cell clonotyping in hematopoietic cell transplantation listed by TCRdb under 2021. The receptor library was made with the immunoSEQ multiplex PCR assay. What TCRdb holds here is the immuneACCESS table cut down to in-frame rearrangements. Part of the clones is not present; checked against another copy, under half of the missing clones reflect an unresolved V gene, and the others are unexplained. Recorded for this sample are over 25,000 clones; almost 96% of them occurred a single time. The ten largest clones add up to approximately 1.3% of the sample. The sample consisted of peripheral blood mononuclear cells. Receptor source: a man in his forties or fifties in good health. Some clones in this sample may be carry-over from other donors' samples.

This sequence joins TRBV28 and TRBJ1-2; the D is unclear. The CDR3 spans 14 residues. Looked up from germline, CDR1 is MDHEN and CDR2 is SYDVKM. The V end was cut by 3 bases, the J end by 5 bases, with 13 bases between. The CDR3 is CASSLLTSGYGYTF. CDR3 in DNA: TGTGCCAGCAGTTTGCTCACTAGTGGATATGGCTACACCTTC.

The V call is TRBV6-1, the J call TRBJ1-2; unclear D gene. The CDR3 has 11 amino acids. Germline V gives CDR1 MNHNS, CDR2 SASEGT. The V end was cut by 8 bases, the J end by 2 bases, with 6 bases between. Here the CDR3 DNA reads TGTGCCAGCGAAAGGAACTATGGCTACACCTTC. Translating gives CASERNYGYTF.

The chain links TRBV25-1 to TRBJ1-2, with 11 nucleotides matching TRBD1. This CDR3 has 17 amino acids. The germline gives CDR1 MGHDK, CDR2 SYGVNS. Trimming removed 5 bases from V and 3 bases from J; junction bases left unmatched: 11. The CDR3 is CASSTGTGGFRDYGYTF. The DNA of the CDR3 is TGTGCCAGCAGTACTGGGACAGGGGGTTTTAGAGACTATGGCTACACCTTC.

Remarks on this clone: The same CDR3 also results from other DNA sequences found in this sample. V and J are TRBV6-5 and TRBJ1-4; D remains unclear. Trimming took off 0 bases at V and 8 bases at J, with 4 bases between the two ends. This CDR3 region has 12 residues. Germline V gives CDR1 MNHEY, CDR2 SVGAGI. The DNA of the CDR3 is TGTGCCAGCAGTTACTCGCGGGAAAAACTGTTTTTT. Encoded protein: CASSYSREKLFF.

This clone was detected only a few times. The chain combines TRBV30 with TRBJ1-6; perhaps TRBD1 as D (5 bases). CDR1 is GTSNPN, CDR2 SVGIG, per germline (reference sequence). The CDR3 is made up of 17 amino acids. V gave up 1 base and J gave up 9 bases, with 22 bases separating them. The CDR3 loop is CAWSGGPLRREGSPLHF. DNA for the CDR3: TGTGCCTGGAGTGGGGGACCGTTGCGCCGAGAGGGTTCACCCCTCCACTTT.

This clone was detected once. The chain combines TRBV5-4 with TRBJ1-2; D gene ambiguous. V dropped 0 bases and J dropped 7 bases, with 4 bases sitting between them. The CDR3 runs to 11 residues. Germline V gene sequence: CDR1 SGHNT, CDR2 YYREEE (reference sequence). This CDR3 reads CASSLGGGYTF. The CDR3 coding sequence is TGTGCCAGCAGCTTGGGCGGTGGCTACACCTTC.

The chain couples TRBV6-5 to TRBJ2-7; TRBD1 matches at 10 bases. Unmatched junction bases numbered 7, after V lost 6 bases and J lost 2 bases. CDR1 is MNHEY and CDR2 is SVGAGI in the germline V gene. This CDR3 comprises 15 residues. Here the CDR3 reads CASSRPGQGTYEQYF. In DNA form, the CDR3 reads TGTGCCAGCAGCCGACCGGGACAGGGGACCTACGAGCAGTACTTC.

This chain joins TRBV28 and TRBJ1-4; D remains ambiguous. With 3 bases removed from V and 8 bases from J, the gap between germline ends came to 4 bases. Per the germline V gene, CDR1 is MDHEN and CDR2 is SYDVKM. The CDR3 is 11 residues long. The CDR3 bases are TGTGCCAGCAGTTTTGCCGAAAAACTGTTTTTT. This translates into CASSFAEKLFF.

V gene TRBV14 combines with J gene TRBJ1-1; D perhaps matches TRBD1 (6 bases). Germline V gene data show CDR1 as SGHDN and CDR2 as FVKESK. The V end was cut by 6 bases, the J end by 4 bases, with 15 bases between. The CDR3 runs 14 residues. CDR3 nucleotides: TGTGCCAGCAGTCGAATCAGGGGCGCCACTGAAGCTTTCTTT. It encodes CASSRIRGATEAFF. The whole variable domain, filled in from reference TRBV14 and TRBJ1-1, reads EAGVTQFPSHSVIEKGQTVTLRCDPISGHDNLYWYRRVMGKEIKFLLHFVKESKQDESGMPNNRFLAERTGGTYSTLKVQPAELEDSGVYFCASSRIRGATEAFFGQGTRLTVV.

This chain links TRBV5-6 with TRBJ2-7, with D perhaps TRBD1 (5 bases). V lost 1 base and J 0 bases, leaving 14 bases between the germline ends. The germline V gene encodes CDR1 SGHDT and CDR2 YYEEEE. The CDR3 contains 16 residues. The CDR3 protein is CASSLYTGISSYEQYF. The CDR3 DNA is TGTGCCAGCAGCTTGTATACAGGAATTAGCTCCTACGAGCAGTACTTC.

The chain uses TRBV25-1 and TRBJ1-2; TRBD1 agrees at 12 bases. Germline loops: CDR1 MGHDK, CDR2 SYGVNS. The CDR3 length is 15 residues. The J segment lost 5 bases and the V segment lost 4 bases, leaving 5 bases of the junction unmatched. CDR3 sequence (DNA): TGTGCCAGCAGTGCGGGACAGGGGGCGGGGTATGGCTACACCTTC. Protein sequence: CASSAGQGAGYGYTF.

The chain uses TRBV19 and TRBJ1-5, with TRBD1 matching over 9 bases. This CDR3 contains 13 residues. Germline V CDR1 and CDR2: LNHDA, SQIVND (reference sequence). The J segment lost 6 bases and the V segment lost 7 bases, leaving 4 bases of the junction unmatched. CDR3 nucleotides: TGTGCCAGTAAGGACAGGGGAGGTCAGCCCCAGCATTTT. It yields the protein CASKDRGGQPQHF. The entire variable domain, with the rest obtained from reference TRBV19 and TRBJ1-5, is as follows: DGGITQSPKYLFRKEGQNVTLSCEQNLNHDAMYWYRQDPGQGLRLIYYSQIVNDFQKGDIAEGYSVSREKKESFPLTVTSAQKNPTAFYLCASKDRGGQPQHFGDGTRLSIL.

V gene TRBV5-6 combines with J gene TRBJ2-3; D possibly corresponds to TRBD1 (5 bases). Germline V gives CDR1 SGHDT, CDR2 YYEEEE. The CDR3 consists of 14 residues. Trimming shortened V by 3 bases and J by 2 bases, and 10 bases separated the two germline ends. The DNA of the CDR3 is TGTGCCAGCAGCTCAGGGCCGACCACAGATACGCAGTATTTT. This encodes CASSSGPTTDTQYF.

The V and J genes are TRBV7-2 and TRBJ2-2, with TRBD1 matching 8 bases. The CDR3 contains 16 residues. Trimming cost V 4 bases and J 4 bases; bases outside gene matches: 8. The germline gives CDR1 SGHTA, CDR2 FQGNSA. The CDR3 nucleotides read TGTGCCAGCAGCTCCCAGGGGGCGGTGGGCACCGGGGAGCTGTTTTTT. Its translation is CASSSQGAVGTGELFF.

The genes are TRBV7-2 and TRBJ1-5; the D gene is possibly TRBD1 (6 bases). CDR1 is SGHTA, CDR2 FQGNSA, per germline. The CDR3 has 14 residues. V dropped 4 bases and J dropped 1 base, with 8 bases sitting between them. The CDR3 nucleotides read TGTGCCAGCAGCTACGGACAGAGCAATCAGCCCCAGCATTTT. Encoded protein: CASSYGQSNQPQHF.

V usage is TRBV4-3 and J usage is TRBJ1-2, with D possibly matching TRBD1 (5 bases). V lost 0 bases and J lost 6, with 11 bases in between. The CDR3 is 14 amino acids. Germline CDR1 reads LGHNA; CDR2 reads YSLEER. This CDR3 is CASSQDSGEDGYTF. The CDR3 DNA is TGCGCCAGCAGCCAAGATTCGGGGGAAGATGGCTACACCTTC.

This clone was picked up one time. This chain connects TRBV6-5 to TRBJ2-1; the match to TRBD2 covers 9 bases. V dropped 0 bases and J dropped 5; count of bases not matched to a gene: 5. This CDR3 spans 16 amino acids. In germline, CDR1 is MNHEY, CDR2 SVGAGI. This CDR3 is CASSYSRRGGNNEQFF. DNA for the CDR3: TGTGCCAGCAGTTACTCAAGGCGGGGGGGCAACAATGAGCAGTTCTTC.